The 15 T cell receptor beta chains below were found in one sample sequenced in a study of blood T cell repertoires in COVID-19. Assay used: immunoSEQ multiplex PCR; TCRdb lists only in-frame clones, some missing. The sample yields 250,000 or so clones, about four fifths seen once. Sequencing input: PBMCs or T cells enriched from blood (not recorded which). The receptors here all came from a woman in her forties who had been exposed to COVID-19.

The chain employs TRBV3-1 (or the pseudogene TRBV3-2) and TRBJ1-4, with D hard to call. Germline CDR1 reads LGHDT; CDR2 reads YNNKEL (reference sequence). The CDR3 extends over 15 amino acids. V was trimmed by 1 base and J by 7 bases, leaving 13 bases between them. Here the CDR3 reads CASSQGRSRGEKLFF. In DNA form, the CDR3 reads TGTGCCAGCAGCCAAGGGAGGAGTCGAGGTGAAAAACTGTTTTTT.

The chain uses TRBV6-5 and TRBJ1-5; D is possibly TRBD1 (6 bases). The length of the CDR3 is 13 residues. Germline CDR1 reads MNHEY; CDR2 reads SVGAGI. Trimming pared 6 bases from V and 6 bases from J, leaving 12 bases between. The CDR3 here is CASRHREGQPQHF. In DNA form, the CDR3 reads TGTGCCAGCAGGCACAGGGAAGGTCAGCCCCAGCATTTT.

This chain uses TRBV30 with TRBJ1-6; the D is unclear. This CDR3 contains 17 residues. Germline V gene lookup returns CDR1 GTSNPN and CDR2 SVGIG (reference sequence). The V end was cut by 0 bases, the J end by 0 bases, with 12 bases between. The CDR3: CAWSVPTGSSYNSPLHF. The CDR3 DNA reads TGTGCCTGGAGTGTTCCTACTGGGAGCTCCTATAATTCACCCCTCCACTTT.

This clone has only a few counts. The chain links TRBV11-3 to TRBJ2-1, with 9 bases identical to TRBD2. Germline loops: CDR1 SGHNT, CDR2 YENEEA. The CDR3 runs 17 residues. Trimming took 5 bases from V and 4 from J; bases not matched to a gene: 12. The CDR3 protein is CASSPGVGSGGYNEQFF. CDR3 coding DNA: TGTGCCAGCAGCCCTGGGGTAGGAAGCGGGGGGTACAATGAGCAGTTCTTC.

In its sample, this clone was seen once. V is TRBV7-9 and J is TRBJ1-2; 8 nucleotides align to TRBD1. The CDR3 contains 13 residues. The trim removed 5 bases at V and 8 bases at J, leaving 7 bases unmatched. Germline CDR1 and CDR2: SEHNR and FQNEAQ (reference sequence). CDR3 region: CASSLGQGLGYTF. The CDR3 region has the DNA TGTGCCAGCAGCCTAGGACAGGGCTTGGGCTACACCTTC.

This sequence joins TRBV10-3 and TRBJ1-3; the D gene is possibly TRBD1 (6 bases). Germline assignment: CDR1 ENHRY and CDR2 SYGVKD. The V end was cut by 0 bases, the J end by 5 bases, with 8 bases between. This CDR3 has 14 amino acids. Here the CDR3 reads CAISESGQRNTIYF. The CDR3 DNA reads TGTGCCATCAGTGAGTCGGGACAACGAAACACCATATATTTT.

The chain couples TRBV9 to TRBJ1-5; 8 nucleotides agree with TRBD1. CDR1 SGDLS and CDR2 YYNGEE come from the germline V gene. This CDR3 is 16 amino acids long. With 4 bases clipped from V and 3 bases from J, the junction kept 9 bases outside the gene matches. CDR3 region: CASSRGQGLNNQPQHF. DNA for the CDR3: TGTGCCAGCAGCCGTGGACAGGGATTAAACAATCAGCCCCAGCATTTT.

The V and J genes are TRBV3-1 (or the pseudogene TRBV3-2) and TRBJ2-3; 12 bases align to TRBD2. Germline CDR1 reads LGHDT; CDR2 reads YNNKEL (reference sequence). The CDR3 sequence is 16 residues long. V was pared by 4 bases and J by 6 bases, with 8 bases of the junction left unmatched. The CDR3 bases are TGTGCCAGCAGCCCGAGGACTAGCGGGGCGCTCGATACGCAGTATTTT. This sequence encodes CASSPRTSGALDTQYF.

The J gene is TRBJ1-2, the V gene TRBV12-3 or TRBV12-4; TRBD1 might be the D (6 bases). This CDR3 has 13 amino acids. V gave up 5 bases and J gave up 7 bases, with 14 bases separating them. CDR3 residues: CASSIQGRGGYTF. The CDR3 nucleotides are TGTGCCAGCAGTATACAGGGAAGGGGTGGCTACACCTTC.

The CDR3 DNA follows: TGTGCCAGCAGCCAAGGGACAAGTTATGGCTACACCTTC. Amino acid sequence: CASSQGTSYGYTF. The V and J genes are TRBV4-2 and TRBJ1-2, with a possible D match to TRBD1 (5 bases). This CDR3 has 13 amino acids. The V end lost 1 base, the J end lost 5 bases, and 8 bases lay between the germline ends. Germline CDR1 and CDR2: LGHNA and YNFKEQ.

This chain links TRBV15 with TRBJ2-5, with TRBD2 identical over 11 bases. V shed 1 base, J shed 0 bases, and the junction held 4 bases outside the gene matches. Per germline, CDR1 LNHNV and CDR2 YYDKDF (reference sequence). The CDR3 sequence is 17 residues long. CDR3 residues: CATSRGLAGGNQETQYF. DNA for the CDR3: TGTGCCACCAGCAGAGGGCTAGCGGGGGGCAACCAAGAGACCCAGTACTTC.

The chain combines TRBV5-1 with TRBJ2-3; TRBD2 matches at 12 bases. J gave up 3 bases and V 6 bases, and 5 bases lay outside the gene matches. CDR3 length: 15 residues. The germline gives CDR1 SGHRS, CDR2 YFSETQ. The CDR3 DNA reads TGCGCCAGCACCCCAGGGACTAGCGGGACAGATACGCAGTATTTT. It is translated as CASTPGTSGTDTQYF.

Here the CDR3 reads CASTSEALPNSPLHF. The CDR3 nucleotides read TGTGCCAGCACCTCTGAGGCCCTCCCGAATTCACCCCTCCACTTT. This sequence joins TRBV3-1 (or the pseudogene TRBV3-2) and TRBJ1-6; D unresolved. In germline, CDR1 is LGHDT, CDR2 YNNKEL (reference sequence). This CDR3 is 15 amino acids long. The V end lost 7 bases, the J end lost 7 bases, and 17 bases lay between the germline ends.

The J gene is TRBJ2-7, the V gene TRBV28; D is unclear. The CDR3 loop spans 12 amino acids. Germline V CDR1 and CDR2: MDHEN, SYDVKM. V lost 8 bases and J lost 1, with 9 bases in between. In nucleotides, the CDR3 is TGTGCCAGCCTCAGGAATTCCTACGAGCAGTACTTC. Translating gives CASLRNSYEQYF.

Only one count was recorded for this clone. The gene calls are TRBV3-1 (or the pseudogene TRBV3-2) and TRBJ1-2, with TRBD1 matching 10 bases. V shed 4 bases and J 4 bases; nucleotides not matched to a gene: 3. The CDR3 loop spans 14 amino acids. Germline CDR1 and CDR2: LGHDT and YNNKEL (reference sequence). CDR3 nucleotide sequence: TGTGCCAGCAGCCCCCGGGACAGGGGCTATGGCTACACCTTC. This translates into CASSPRDRGYGYTF.